These 3 T cell receptor beta chains were sequenced from one sample in a study of cytomegalovirus exposure and HLA in healthy donors. The PCR made use of 60 Vbeta and 13 Jbeta primers. TCRdb's table, derived via immunoSEQ multiplex PCR, lists solely in-frame clones and lacks some. Of some 150,000 clones listed, 73% are singletons. Sequencing was done on a sample of PBMCs. The receptors were sampled from a human donor in good health.

The chain links TRBV7-9 to TRBJ2-1; D remains ambiguous. The CDR3 totals 12 residues. The V end was cut by 2 bases, the J end by 10 bases, with 9 bases between. Germline V gene sequence: CDR1 SEHNR, CDR2 FQNEAQ (reference sequence). The CDR3 DNA reads as TGTGCCAGCAGCTTATCTCTTCGGGAGCAGTTCTTC. It encodes CASSLSLREQFF.

The V call is TRBV21-1, the J call TRBJ1-2; the table's D call, TRBD1, has no DNA check behind it. TRBV21-1 represents a pseudogene. The CDR3 runs to 16 residues. The DNA of the CDR3 is TGTGCCAGCAGCAAAATAGGGACAGGAGATAACTATGGCTACACCTTC. Protein product: CASSKIGTGDNYGYTF.

V usage is TRBV18 and J usage is TRBJ2-7, with unresolved D. Germline assignment: CDR1 KGHSH and CDR2 LQKENI. The length of the CDR3 is 14 residues. Trimming removed 3 bases from V and 1 base from J, with 10 bases in between. The CDR3 region is CASSPVGRSYEQYF. CDR3 DNA sequence: TGTGCCAGCTCACCGGTGGGCAGATCCTACGAGCAGTACTTC.